The rows below give T cell receptor beta chains drawn from one sample of a study of glioma-infiltrating T cells. TCRdb independently ran MiXCR on the multiplex PCR reads; one entry per CDR3 protein. In the table there are tens of thousands of distinct CDR3 sequences, about 25% of which are singletons. Sequencing used glioma tissue, nonneoplastic brain tissue, or PBMCs (not recorded which). The receptors stem from a human donor with low-grade glioma or glioblastoma, undergoing nonglioma brain surgery, or in good health (not recorded which). The conserved cysteine and the conserved F or W are not part of the CDR3 here. A D gene is named only where the DNA matches it firmly.

D	V	length	CDR3
TRBD2	TRBV19	13	ASTRLAGETDTQY
TRBD1	TRBV6-6	13	VSSYSTGGNTEAF
TRBD2	TRBV2	13	ASRRSGGLTGELF
TRBD1	TRBV6-1	13	ASSGQGRMATEAF
.	TRBV7-9	11	TSSLGLNTEAF
.	TRBV7-8	10	ASSLWGFGYT
.	TRBV6-1	12	ASSRQSSGNTIY
TRBD2	TRBV12-3/TRBV12-4	12	ASSSGGGPYEQY
TRBD2	TRBV19	15	ASSIELGGRSYNEQF
TRBD1	TRBV2	12	ASRRGLGSTEAL
TRBD1	TRBV15	13	ATSRVTGGGTEAF
.	TRBV30	11	AWSVPPPDEQF
.	TRBV27	12	ASRGRGGNQPQH
.	TRBV18	10	ASSPGLNEQF
.	TRBV7-2	11	ASSPDVSYEQY
TRBD1	TRBV7-9	11	ASKRTGGNTIY
.	TRBV20-1	11	SANRDFTDTQY
.	TRBV20-1	12	SARGAPPLYEQY
.	TRBV9	13	ASSVSYGDRSAIY
TRBD1	TRBV14	11	ASSQVQGAEAF
TRBD1	TRBV20-1	13	SARVQGSELYGYT
.	TRBV4-2	13	ASSQETSNQETQY
TRBD2	TRBV20-1	13	SARDETSGTDTQY
.	TRBV7-2	13	ASSIQGLGSTEAF
.	TRBV6-1	15	ASRSRAGVVQNYEQY
.	TRBV7-9	11	ASSFWADNEQF
TRBD2	TRBV19	12	ASRTSGIPYEQY
.	TRBV2	13	ASSPERTARYGCT
.	TRBV3-1	13	ASSHSGLPKNIQY
TRBD1	TRBV2	14	ASSGQGTWAKNIQY
TRBD2	TRBV27	14	ASSSLLAGPSGEQY
TRBD1	TRBV20-1	13	SARDGRGRVTEAF
TRBD1	TRBV6-1	9	AAQGDYEQY
.	TRBV7-2	12	ASSLGPTSYEQY
.	TRBV5-1	13	ASSSLRGSTDTQY
.	TRBV6-4	12	ASSDSHRTDTQY
TRBD2	TRBV12-3/TRBV12-4	14	ASSPERLAGINEQF
.	TRBV6-2/TRBV6-3	13	ASTKPGLRTDTQY
.	TRBV28	13	ARSLRGGGSYEQY
TRBD2	TRBV2	11	ASSWLAVGELF
TRBD1	TRBV18	14	ASSPLTGSRGAEAF
.	TRBV6-6	12	ASSFGGGDTGAF
.	TRBV2	11	ASSKGRIPEAF
.	TRBV18	12	ASSPQKLNTEAF
TRBD1	TRBV2	14	ASWTGQGVSNSPLH
TRBD2	TRBV6-1	11	ASGGGGADEQF
.	TRBV20-1	11	SARDRTSGPQH
TRBD1	TRBV20-1	13	SAPDRGPGANVLT